This section outlines one TCR beta chain sequence together with its context. Its target is unknown. Germline V gene sequence: CDR1 KGHSH, CDR2 LQKENI. Trimming cost V 3 bases and J 1 base, with 9 bases left between them. CDR3 length: 14 residues. TCRdb keeps only in-frame clones here, not all; method: immunoSEQ multiplex PCR. The profile shows about 28,000 clones, roughly 80% of them singletons. This sample is drawn from a study of PD-L1 blockade in urothelial cancer. For the study at large: Median blood clonality was approximately 0.08, with around 77,000 unique TCRs.

Findings of the study overall: Below-median pretreatment blood TCR clonality was associated with improved progression-free and overall survival.

Sequences were derived from PBMCs, sampled around atezolizumab (anti-PD-L1) treatment. This chain joins TRBV18 and TRBJ1-1; D not resolved. The sequence came from a man aged 50 to 60 with urothelial cancer. DNA for the CDR3: TGTGCCAGCTCACCTCGTGGGCAGAACACTGAAGCTTTCTTT. It is translated as CASSPRGQNTEAFF.